This TCR beta chain was found in a study of T-cell reconstitution after alpha-beta-depleted transplantation in children. In this sample, this clonotype turned up many times. CDR1 and CDR2 (germline): SQVTM, ANQGSEA. The CDR3 has 14 residues. V was pared by 5 bases and J by 1 base, with 4 bases of the junction left unmatched. Unique molecular identifiers were built into the TCRbeta library. TCRdb itself ran the PCR reads through MiXCR, one entry per CDR3 protein. The sample lists approximately 640,000 distinct CDR3 sequences, roughly 15% occurring once. The V gene is TRBV29-1, the J gene TRBJ2-2, with 7 bases lining up with TRBD1. This clonotype was obtained from a human donor who donated a stem cell graft to a child with acute myeloid leukemia. Sequencing was performed on PBMCs from the stem cell graft donor, taken from the stem cell graft. CDR3: CSVPTGENTGELFF. CDR3 nucleotides: TGCAGCGTTCCCACAGGGGAGAACACCGGGGAGCTGTTTTTT.